The next 19 T cell receptor beta chains were all read from a single sample in a study of ipilimumab plus nivolumab after autologous stem cell transplantation listed by TCRdb under 2021. The method was the immunoSEQ multiplex PCR assay. The immuneACCESS repertoire file appears here via TCRdb, limited to in-frame rearrangements. These files lack a portion of the clones; in checked studies, under half of the deficit traces to unresolved V genes, and the cause of the others is not known. In all, the sample holds around 15,000 clones, and approximately 72% of those were seen once. The top ten constitute around 9.3% of the sample. The sample in question was PBMCs, obtained in a trial of ipilimumab plus nivolumab as post-transplant consolidation. The receptors come from a male donor with primary mediastinal lymphoma.

The V and J genes are TRBV9 and TRBJ2-1, with D perhaps matching TRBD2 (6 bases). Looked up from germline, CDR1 is SGDLS and CDR2 is YYNGEE. Trimming left V 0 bases short and J 0 bases short, with 10 bases between. This CDR3 contains 16 residues. CDR3 nucleotide sequence: TGTGCCAGCAGCGTAGCAGCGGGTGCCTCCTACAATGAGCAGTTCTTC. This translates into CASSVAAGASYNEQFF.

By sample fraction, this clone is medium-sized. The genes are TRBV6-5 and TRBJ2-7; TRBD1 is a possible D gene (6 bases). There are 12 residues in the CDR3. Germline CDR1 is MNHEY and CDR2 is SVGAGI. V lost 10 bases and J 0 bases, leaving 10 bases between the germline ends. This chain's CDR3 is CATRDTSYEQYF. Here the CDR3 DNA reads TGTGCCACCCGGGACACCTCCTACGAGCAGTACTTC.

The chain couples TRBV19 to TRBJ2-7; tentatively, D is TRBD2 (5 bases). CDR1 is LNHDA and CDR2 is SQIVND in the germline V gene (reference sequence). Trimming removed 6 bases at V and 5 bases at J, with 17 bases between. This CDR3 is built from 14 residues. The CDR3 loop reads CASRKIGLGDEQYF. The CDR3 DNA is TGTGCCAGTAGAAAAATCGGGTTGGGAGACGAGCAGTACTTC.

The chain is built from TRBV27 and TRBJ1-4; 9 nucleotides agree with TRBD1. The V gene end was trimmed by 4 bases and the J gene end by 8 bases; junction bases not matched to a gene: 8. The germline gives CDR1 MNHEY, CDR2 SMNVEV (reference sequence). CDR3 size: 15 residues. CDR3 amino acids: CASSSPGQGNEKLFF. The DNA of the CDR3 is TGTGCCAGCAGTTCTCCGGGACAGGGTAACGAAAAACTGTTTTTT.

This chain links TRBV5-1 with TRBJ2-5, with 7 nucleotides matching TRBD1. The CDR3 spans 13 residues. Trimming took 4 bases from V and 3 from J; bases not matched to a gene: 3. The germline gives CDR1 SGHRS, CDR2 YFSETQ. The CDR3 loop is CASSRDRKETQYF. The CDR3 DNA reads TGCGCCAGCAGCCGGGACAGAAAAGAGACCCAGTACTTC.

CDR3 sequence (DNA): TGTGCCAGCAGCCCGACAGGGTCCACCGGGGAGCTGTTTTTT. This gives the protein CASSPTGSTGELFF. This chain joins TRBV9 and TRBJ2-2; 7 bases are a match to TRBD1. CDR1 is SGDLS and CDR2 is YYNGEE in the germline V gene. The CDR3 sequence is 14 residues long. The V gene end was trimmed by 4 bases and the J gene end by 4 bases; junction bases not matched to a gene: 4.

The chain links TRBV19 to TRBJ2-1, with a possible D match to TRBD2 (5 bases). The germline V gene encodes CDR1 LNHDA and CDR2 SQIVND (reference sequence). V gave up 9 bases and J gave up 6 bases, with 18 bases separating them. The CDR3 contains 14 residues. CDR3 region: CASGGGVLGNEQFF. CDR3 sequence (DNA): TGTGCCAGCGGAGGAGGTGTTTTGGGCAATGAGCAGTTCTTC. Complete variable domain (other parts from reference TRBV19 and TRBJ2-1): DGGITQSPKYLFRKEGQNVTLSCEQNLNHDAMYWYRQDPGQGLRLIYYSQIVNDFQKGDIAEGYSVSREKKESFPLTVTSAQKNPTAFYLCASGGGVLGNEQFFGPGTRLTVL.

V usage is TRBV4-1 and J usage is TRBJ2-3, with D possibly TRBD2 on 6 matching bases. The CDR3 has 16 residues. Trimming removed 1 base at V and 4 bases at J, with 15 bases between. Germline CDR1 and CDR2: MGHRA and YSYEKL. The CDR3 nucleotides read TGCGCCAGCAGCCAAGGAGCCTGGACTAACCCAGATACGCAGTATTTT. It encodes CASSQGAWTNPDTQYF.

DNA for the CDR3: TGTGCCAGCAGTTTAGGGTCCCGGGGCGGCTACACCTTC. It codes for CASSLGSRGGYTF. The chain employs TRBV27 and TRBJ1-2, with D possibly being TRBD1 (5 bases). The V gene lost 2 bases and the J gene lost 8 bases, with 12 bases spanning the gap. In germline, CDR1 is MNHEY, CDR2 SMNVEV (reference sequence). The CDR3 extends over 13 amino acids.

A few counts support this clone. This chain links TRBV7-8 with TRBJ2-7; 7 positions agree with TRBD2. CDR3 size: 14 residues. Germline V gene sequence: CDR1 SGHVS, CDR2 FQNEAQ. V lost 4 bases, J lost 7 bases, and 10 bases stayed unmatched. The CDR3 protein is CASSSTAPGGEQYF. The CDR3 coding sequence is TGTGCCAGCAGCTCAACTGCCCCCGGGGGGGAGCAGTACTTC.

The V and J genes are TRBV2 and TRBJ2-2, with D possibly matching TRBD1 (6 bases). Germline CDR1 SNHLY, CDR2 FYNNEI. With 3 bases removed from V and 0 bases from J, the gap between germline ends came to 14 bases. The CDR3 has 17 residues. The DNA for the CDR3 is TGTGCCAGCAGTGAGAACTTGGACAGAACGAACACCGGGGAGCTGTTTTTT. Its translation: CASSENLDRTNTGELFF.

The CDR3 DNA reads TGCGCCAGCAGCTTGGGGGACATACTCGGACAAGAGACCCAGTACTTC. It codes for CASSLGDILGQETQYF. The V call is TRBV5-1, the J call TRBJ2-5; D perhaps matches TRBD1 (6 bases). V was trimmed by 0 bases and J by 2 bases, leaving 14 bases between them. CDR3 size: 16 residues. Germline lookup yields CDR1 SGHRS and CDR2 YFSETQ. Together with reference TRBV5-1 and TRBJ2-5, the CDR3 gives the full variable domain: KAGVTQTPRYLIKTRGQQVTLSCSPISGHRSVSWYQQTPGQGLQFLFEYFSETQRNKGNFPGRFSGRQFSNSRSEMNVSTLELGDSALYLCASSLGDILGQETQYFGPGTRLLVL.

The sample holds one count of this clone. The chain is built from TRBV5-6 and TRBJ1-2; unclear D gene. Trimming took 6 bases from V and 8 from J, leaving 17 bases between them. The CDR3 sequence is 13 residues long. Looked up from germline, CDR1 is SGHDT and CDR2 is YYEEEE. The chain's CDR3 is CASKGPIIDGYTF. Written as DNA, the CDR3 is TGTGCCAGCAAAGGACCGATAATAGACGGCTACACCTTC.

This chain connects TRBV28 to TRBJ1-1, with 7 bases lining up with TRBD1. V was pared by 4 bases and J by 4 bases, with 3 bases of the junction left unmatched. This CDR3 is 13 amino acids long. Germline V CDR1 and CDR2: MDHEN, SYDVKM. The CDR3 sequence is CASSYRGRTEAFF. The CDR3 DNA is TGTGCCAGCAGTTACAGGGGACGCACTGAAGCTTTCTTT.

This rearrangement joins TRBV28 to TRBJ2-7, with D perhaps TRBD1 (5 bases). CDR3 length equals 12 residues. Trimming stripped 7 bases from V and 0 bases from J, with 7 bases between. CDR1 MDHEN and CDR2 SYDVKM come from the germline V gene. The CDR3, as DNA: TGTGCCAGCACGGACACCTCCTACGAGCAGTACTTC. It encodes CASTDTSYEQYF.

The chain employs TRBV5-1 and TRBJ1-1; D perhaps matches TRBD1 (6 bases). The germline gives CDR1 SGHRS, CDR2 YFSETQ. V lost 5 bases to trimming and J lost 2 bases, with 16 bases between them. The CDR3 spans 15 residues. The CDR3, as DNA: TGCGCCAGCAGTACAGGGTTAATAGGAAACACTGAAGCTTTCTTT. It yields the protein CASSTGLIGNTEAFF.

This clone was observed a few times. V and J are TRBV6-1 and TRBJ2-7, with D tentatively TRBD1 (6 bases). Trimming took off 2 bases at V and 6 bases at J, with 14 bases between the two ends. Germline V lookup: CDR1 MNHNS, CDR2 SASEGT. The CDR3 has 14 residues. The CDR3 DNA reads TGTGCCAGCAGTGAATTGGCAGGGGCGGCCGAGCAGTACTTC. Translating it yields CASSELAGAAEQYF.

This clone appeared a single time. The chain carries TRBV9 and TRBJ1-3, with D uncertain. The germline V gene has CDR1 SGDLS and CDR2 YYNGEE. The CDR3 loop spans 15 amino acids. V lost 0 bases, J lost 0 bases, and 7 bases lay in between. CDR3 protein: CASSVEPSSGNTIYF. CDR3 DNA sequence: TGTGCCAGCAGCGTAGAACCAAGCTCTGGAAACACCATATATTTT.

The chain is built from TRBV19 and TRBJ1-1, with D hard to call. V was pared by 2 bases and J by 7 bases, with 14 bases between. CDR1 is LNHDA and CDR2 is SQIVND in the germline V gene (reference sequence). The CDR3 spans 14 residues. As DNA, the CDR3 is TGTGCCAGTAGTATATTGGGTGTATCCCTTGAAGCTTTCTTT. Translation gives CASSILGVSLEAFF.